Listed here are 29 T cell receptor beta chains from one sample, sequenced in a study of T cell responses to AZD1222 COVID-19 vaccine. The data were produced by immunoSEQ multiplex PCR, yet TCRdb's version contains in-frame clones alone and is incomplete. The sample lists over 100,000 clones, 87% seen once, with around 4.8% in the top ten. The sample consisted of peripheral blood, taken on day 0 of AZD1222 vaccination. The receptors shown here come from an adult in good health.

The chain combines TRBV24-1 with TRBJ1-6; 9 bases match TRBD1. The V segment lost 7 bases and the J segment 8 bases; nucleotides outside the gene matches: 2. The CDR3 extends over 13 amino acids. The V gene's germline CDR1 is KGHDR and CDR2 SFDVKD. CDR3 residues: CATSRTGDSPLHF. The CDR3 DNA sequence: TGTGCCACCAGCAGGACAGGGGATTCACCCCTCCACTTT.

The gene calls are TRBV18 and TRBJ1-1; D not resolved. V was shortened by 1 base and J by 0 bases, with 6 bases between the two germline ends. Germline V gives CDR1 KGHSH, CDR2 LQKENI. The length of the CDR3 is 14 residues. In nucleotides, the CDR3 is TGTGCCAGCTCACCACTGGGGTTGAACACTGAAGCTTTCTTT. Translating gives CASSPLGLNTEAFF. The complete variable domain, with remaining parts taken from reference TRBV18 and TRBJ1-1, reads NAGVMQNPRHLVRRRGQEARLRCSPMKGHSHVYWYRQLPEEGLKFMVYLQKENIIDESGMPKERFSAEFPKEGPSILRIQQVVRGDSAAYFCASSPLGLNTEAFFGQGTRLTVV.

V and J are TRBV19 and TRBJ1-5; D is possibly TRBD1 (5 bases). The V gene lost 3 bases and the J gene lost 1 base, with 10 bases spanning the gap. The CDR3 runs to 15 residues. The germline CDR1 and CDR2 sequences are LNHDA and SQIVND (reference sequence). The CDR3 coding sequence is TGTGCCAGTAGTATTCGGACAAACAGCAATCAGCCCCAGCATTTT. This translates into CASSIRTNSNQPQHF.

This chain connects TRBV6-5 to TRBJ2-7; D is unclear. This CDR3 has 14 amino acids. CDR1 is MNHEY and CDR2 is SVGAGI in the germline V gene. V dropped 6 bases and J dropped 1 base, with 13 bases sitting between them. The chain's CDR3 is CASRKTGTSYEQYF. The CDR3 DNA follows: TGTGCCAGCAGGAAGACTGGAACTTCCTACGAGCAGTACTTC.

The V gene is TRBV11-3, the J gene TRBJ1-1; D call uncertain. The CDR3 loop spans 13 amino acids. V was clipped by 1 base and J by 2 bases, with 5 bases between them. Per the germline V gene, CDR1 is SGHNT and CDR2 is YENEEA. The CDR3 DNA reads TGTGCCAGCAGCTTAGTAGCTAACACTGAAGCTTTCTTT. It specifies CASSLVANTEAFF.

The chain has TRBV6-5 and TRBJ1-1; 10 bases are shared with TRBD1. The germline V gene has CDR1 MNHEY and CDR2 SVGAGI. The CDR3 has 14 amino acids. With V trimmed by 4 bases and J by 11 bases, 10 bases remained unmatched. DNA of the CDR3: TGTGCCAGCAGTTGGCAACCGGGACAGGGGCCGGCTTTCTTT. It encodes CASSWQPGQGPAFF.

The gene calls are TRBV7-6 and TRBJ2-7; 7 nucleotides match TRBD2. Germline lookup yields CDR1 SGHVS and CDR2 FNYEAQ. The V segment lost 2 bases and the J segment 3 bases; nucleotides outside the gene matches: 4. The CDR3 is made up of 14 amino acids. The DNA of the CDR3 is TGTGCCAGCAGCTTACTAGGGGAGGGCTACGAGCAGTACTTC. Its translation: CASSLLGEGYEQYF. The whole variable domain, remainder taken from reference TRBV7-6 and TRBJ2-7, is GAGVSQSPRYKVTKRGQDVALRCDPISGHVSLYWYRQALGQGPEFLTYFNYEAQQDKSGLPNDRFSAERPEGSISTLTIQRTEQRDSAMYRCASSLLGEGYEQYFGPGTRLTVT.

The J gene is TRBJ1-2, the V gene TRBV27; D possibly corresponds to TRBD1 (5 bases). CDR3 size: 16 residues. CDR1 is MNHEY and CDR2 is SMNVEV in the germline V gene (reference sequence). Deletions cut 6 bases from V and 4 bases from J, with 21 bases between. As DNA, the CDR3 is TGTGCCAGCAGCTATAGCGCCCCCCGAGGGGTCTATGGCTACACCTTC. It codes for CASSYSAPRGVYGYTF.

The rearrangement uses TRBV24-1 and TRBJ2-4; the D gene could be TRBD1 or TRBD2 (5 bases each). V was clipped by 2 bases and J by 1 base, with 11 bases between them. Germline V CDR1 and CDR2: KGHDR, SFDVKD. The length of the CDR3 is 16 residues. CDR3 DNA sequence: TGTGCCACCAGTGATTCAGGGACGGACGCCAAAAACATTCAGTACTTC. It codes for CATSDSGTDAKNIQYF.

The chain couples TRBV24-1 to TRBJ1-2, with 9 bases that match TRBD1. The germline V gene encodes CDR1 KGHDR and CDR2 SFDVKD. This CDR3 is 16 amino acids long. Trimming cost V 3 bases and J 1 base; bases outside gene matches: 5. The CDR3 region is CATSDPRQGGNYGYTF. The CDR3 DNA follows: TGTGCCACCAGTGATCCCCGACAGGGGGGTAACTATGGCTACACCTTC.

The chain uses TRBV9 and TRBJ2-2; D may correspond to TRBD1 or TRBD2 (6 bases each). This CDR3 comprises 16 residues. Deletions cut 0 bases from V and 9 bases from J, with 18 bases between. Germline-derived CDR1 and CDR2 are SGDLS and YYNGEE. The CDR3 region is CASSVVPGGHSRELFF. The CDR3 DNA reads TGTGCCAGCAGCGTAGTTCCCGGGGGCCACTCTCGGGAGCTGTTTTTT.

The chain carries TRBV10-3 and TRBJ1-2; weak D call: TRBD1 (5 bases). Trimming took 0 bases from V and 8 from J, leaving 13 bases between them. The CDR3 has 14 amino acids. Germline CDR1 is ENHRY and CDR2 is SYGVKD. The CDR3 coding sequence is TGTGCCATCAGTGAGTCGTCGGGGGTTAGGGGCTACACCTTC. This translates into CAISESSGVRGYTF.

The rearrangement links TRBV24-1 to TRBJ1-2; unclear D gene. Trimming pared 3 bases from V and 0 bases from J, leaving 10 bases between. CDR1 and CDR2 (germline): KGHDR, SFDVKD. There are 15 residues in the CDR3. Here the CDR3 reads CATSDLRISNYGYTF. The CDR3 nucleotides read TGTGCCACCAGTGATCTCCGAATTTCTAACTATGGCTACACCTTC.

The genes are TRBV7-2 and TRBJ1-5; D may be TRBD1 (6 bases). The CDR3 loop spans 15 amino acids. V was pared by 3 bases and J by 3 bases, with 12 bases between. The germline CDR1 and CDR2 sequences are SGHTA and FQGNSA. CDR3 DNA sequence: TGTGCCAGCAGCTTGTCCAGGGGTCCCAATCAGCCCCAGCATTTT. It codes for CASSLSRGPNQPQHF.

The chain uses TRBV10-2 and TRBJ2-5, with D possibly matching TRBD2 (6 bases). The CDR3 length is 14 residues. Germline V gene lookup returns CDR1 WSHSY and CDR2 SAAADI. With 6 bases removed from V and 5 bases from J, the gap between germline ends came to 16 bases. The CDR3 spells CASSPGTPGETQYF. The CDR3 nucleotides are TGCGCCAGCAGCCCCGGGACTCCGGGGGAGACCCAGTACTTC.

In this sample, this clone turned up a few times. The V call is TRBV5-1, the J call TRBJ2-1; 9 bases agree with TRBD2. CDR1 and CDR2 (germline): SGHRS, YFSETQ. The CDR3 sequence is 14 residues long. The V gene end was trimmed by 0 bases and the J gene end by 7 bases; junction bases not matched to a gene: 2. In DNA, the CDR3 is TGCGCCAGCAGCTTGGGTCTAGCGGGAAATGAGCAGTTCTTC. Protein: CASSLGLAGNEQFF.

The chain has TRBV12-3 or TRBV12-4 and TRBJ1-2; no firm D call. The ends were cut back, 3 bases at V and 7 bases at J, with 12 bases in the middle. The CDR3 has 13 residues. The CDR3: CASSFNPYTGYTF. CDR3 bases: TGTGCCAGCAGTTTCAACCCCTACACTGGCTACACCTTC.

V is TRBV4-3 and J is TRBJ2-3, with D perhaps matching TRBD1 or TRBD2 (5 bases each). This CDR3 spans 15 amino acids. CDR1 and CDR2 (germline): LGHNA, YSLEER. V lost 2 bases and J lost 4, with 13 bases in between. In DNA, the CDR3 is TGCGCCAGCAGCCAATCCTCTCGGGGCGCAGATACGCAGTATTTT. As protein: CASSQSSRGADTQYF.

The genes are TRBV9 and TRBJ2-3; TRBD2 agrees at 14 bases. Germline-derived CDR1 and CDR2 are SGDLS and YYNGEE. This CDR3 is 15 amino acids long. Losses at the gene ends were 4 bases for V and 5 bases for J; bases not matched to a gene: 3. The CDR3 spells CASSLGLAGVDTQYF. DNA for the CDR3: TGTGCCAGCAGCTTGGGACTAGCGGGAGTAGATACGCAGTATTTT.

V and J are TRBV30 and TRBJ2-5; D is ambiguous. The V and J ends lost 5 bases and 5 bases respectively, with 15 bases between them. This CDR3 is 13 amino acids long. Germline lookup yields CDR1 GTSNPN and CDR2 SVGIG (reference sequence). The CDR3 spells CAWERRVRETQYF. In nucleotides, the CDR3 is TGTGCCTGGGAGAGACGGGTGCGGGAGACCCAGTACTTC.

The CDR3 nucleotides read TGCGCCAGCAGCTTGGGACAGGGATCAAATTCACCCCTCCACTTT. Translation: CASSLGQGSNSPLHF. This rearrangement joins TRBV5-1 to TRBJ1-6; 7 bases are shared with TRBD1. This CDR3 contains 15 residues. J lost 7 bases, V lost 0 bases, and 4 bases had no gene match. Germline CDR1 and CDR2: SGHRS and YFSETQ. The full variable domain, its missing parts supplied by reference TRBV5-1 and TRBJ1-6, is KAGVTQTPRYLIKTRGQQVTLSCSPISGHRSVSWYQQTPGQGLQFLFEYFSETQRNKGNFPGRFSGRQFSNSRSEMNVSTLELGDSALYLCASSLGQGSNSPLHFGNGTRLTVT.

V gene TRBV5-1 combines with J gene TRBJ1-6, with D possibly being TRBD1 (5 bases). Germline V gene data show CDR1 as SGHRS and CDR2 as YFSETQ. With 0 bases removed from V and 5 bases from J, the gap between germline ends came to 9 bases. The CDR3 extends over 15 amino acids. CDR3 amino acids: CASSLVGRNNSPLHF. CDR3 sequence (DNA): TGCGCCAGCAGCTTGGTGGGACGTAATAATTCACCCCTCCACTTT.

The chain is built from TRBV18 and TRBJ1-2, with a tentative D call TRBD1 (5 bases). With 1 base removed from V and 8 bases from J, the gap between germline ends came to 14 bases. The CDR3 is 14 residues long. The germline CDR1 and CDR2 sequences are KGHSH and LQKENI. The CDR3 bases are TGTGCCAGCTCACCACAGGAAGGGGAAGGCGGCTACACCTTC. Its protein is CASSPQEGEGGYTF.

The rearrangement links TRBV7-2 to TRBJ2-3; the D is unclear. V dropped 1 base and J dropped 4 bases, with 9 bases sitting between them. Germline V CDR1 and CDR2: SGHTA, FQGNSA. This CDR3 spans 14 amino acids. CDR3 region: CASSLGPPPDTQYF. The CDR3 DNA is TGTGCCAGCAGCTTAGGACCCCCCCCAGATACGCAGTATTTT.

This rearrangement joins TRBV27 to TRBJ1-6; weak D call: TRBD1 (5 bases). The germline V gene has CDR1 MNHEY and CDR2 SMNVEV (reference sequence). This CDR3 has 15 amino acids. Between the trimmed V and J ends, which lost 2 bases and 10 bases, there was a span of 15 bases. Here the CDR3 DNA reads TGTGCCAGCAGTTTACTTCCCGGGGCGTTATCACCCCTCCACTTT. The encoded protein is CASSLLPGALSPLHF.

The V and J genes are TRBV18 and TRBJ1-3; 7 nucleotides align to TRBD1. The ends lost 2 bases at V and 4 bases at J; junction bases unmatched: 2. The germline V gene encodes CDR1 KGHSH and CDR2 LQKENI. The CDR3 loop spans 14 amino acids. The CDR3 loop reads CASSPDRAGNTIYF. In DNA form, the CDR3 reads TGTGCCAGCTCACCAGACAGGGCAGGAAACACCATATATTTT.

This clone was counted only a few times. V usage is TRBV7-6 and J usage is TRBJ1-1; D ambiguous. CDR1 is SGHVS, CDR2 FNYEAQ, per germline. This CDR3 is built from 17 residues. Trimming took off 6 bases at V and 2 bases at J, with 22 bases between the two ends. The CDR3 region is CASSPIPASNGNTEAFF. As DNA, the CDR3 is TGTGCCAGCAGTCCAATTCCTGCTTCGAACGGAAACACTGAAGCTTTCTTT.

This chain connects TRBV2 to TRBJ1-6; D is unclear. The CDR3 is made up of 12 amino acids. The germline V gene encodes CDR1 SNHLY and CDR2 FYNNEI. Between the trimmed V and J ends, which lost 2 bases and 5 bases, there was a span of 1 base. Here the CDR3 DNA reads TGTGCCAGCAGTGAAAATAATTCACCCCTCCACTTT. Translated: CASSENNSPLHF.

The V and J genes are TRBV30 and TRBJ1-4; no clear D gene. Germline V gene data show CDR1 as GTSNPN and CDR2 as SVGIG (reference sequence). CDR3 length equals 15 residues. V lost 2 bases, J lost 6 bases, and 16 bases lay in between. CDR3 coding DNA: TGTGCCTGGAGTTATTCCGGGCCTCGGGATGAAAAACTGTTTTTT. Its protein product is CAWSYSGPRDEKLFF.